This T cell receptor beta chain was identified in a study of blood T cell repertoires in COVID-19. Study-wide context: The United States, Italy and Spain were the sources of the acute and convalescent COVID-19 samples. In each case, the material was cDNA or gDNA derived from T cells, B-cell-depleted T cells, or PBMCs.

Source study methods: From reference gene primer amplification, estimates of nucleated cell counts were derived. Generated by immunoSEQ multiplex PCR, the TCRdb table keeps only in-frame clones and is missing some. The V and J calls and the clone size are those of that table, but D and trimming were determined from the DNA. The table shows about 56,000 clones, with roughly 80% occurring only once. V lost 4 bases to trimming and J lost 6 bases, with 16 bases between them. This CDR3 region has 14 residues. Germline V lookup: CDR1 SGDLS, CDR2 YYNGEE. This TCR was recovered from an elderly woman with acute or convalescent COVID-19. Sequencing was carried out using peripheral blood. The V gene is TRBV9, the J gene TRBJ1-2; the D gene is possibly TRBD1 (5 bases). The CDR3 reads CASSMGLTVDGYTF. CDR3 DNA sequence: TGTGCCAGCAGCATGGGACTTACCGTTGATGGCTACACCTTC.